Each of the 21 T cell receptor beta chains below was sequenced from the same sample in a study of blood T cell repertoires in COVID-19. The method was immunoSEQ multiplex PCR; TCRdb's version includes in-frame clones alone and lacks a portion of them. The repertoire holds about 50,000 clones, with around 85% as singletons. The specimen was peripheral blood. All receptors derive from a man aged 55 to 69 with acute or convalescent COVID-19.

The chain uses TRBV3-1 (or the pseudogene TRBV3-2) and TRBJ2-7; 9 bases are a match to TRBD1. The CDR3 contains 13 residues. After removal of 1 base from V and 6 bases from J, the junction contained 1 base not matched to a gene. Germline V gene data show CDR1 as LGHDT and CDR2 as YNNKEL (reference sequence). CDR3 sequence reads: CASSQVTGGEQYF. CDR3 coding DNA: TGTGCCAGCAGCCAAGTGACAGGGGGCGAGCAGTACTTC.

The chain employs TRBV6-1 and TRBJ1-2, with D possibly matching TRBD1 (5 bases). Germline V gene lookup returns CDR1 MNHNS and CDR2 SASEGT. The CDR3 has 13 amino acids. Trimming stripped 3 bases from V and 6 bases from J, with 11 bases between. CDR3 amino acids: CASSEGLFNGYTF. CDR3 nucleotide sequence: TGTGCCAGCAGTGAGGGGCTGTTCAATGGCTACACCTTC.

The rearrangement uses TRBV6-5 and TRBJ1-1, with 10 bases matching TRBD1. The germline CDR1 and CDR2 sequences are MNHEY and SVGAGI. The V and J ends lost 6 bases and 11 bases, in that order; junction bases with no gene match: 6. The CDR3 is 12 residues long. The CDR3 sequence is CASRDRTGGAFF. The CDR3 region has the DNA TGTGCCAGCAGAGACAGGACAGGGGGGGCTTTCTTT.

The sample holds a few counts of this clone. V usage is TRBV19 and J usage is TRBJ1-4; TRBD1 aligns across 9 bases. This CDR3 has 15 amino acids. Germline CDR1 LNHDA, CDR2 SQIVND (reference sequence). Trimming took 6 bases from V and 7 from J; bases not matched to a gene: 9. This CDR3 reads CASRSLTGGGEKLFF. CDR3 DNA sequence: TGTGCCAGTAGAAGTCTCACAGGGGGCGGTGAAAAACTGTTTTTT.

This chain's CDR3 is CASSLFTQVNTEAFF. In nucleotides, the CDR3 is TGTGCCAGCAGCCTTTTTACTCAGGTCAACACTGAAGCTTTCTTT. The chain recombines TRBV14 with TRBJ1-1; no clear D gene. Germline V gives CDR1 SGHDN, CDR2 FVKESK. The germline V and J ends were trimmed by 4 bases and 2 bases, with 14 bases remaining between them. This CDR3 is 15 amino acids long.

The chain combines TRBV6-1 with TRBJ1-1, with 7 bases fitting TRBD1. Germline CDR1 is MNHNS and CDR2 is SASEGT. V shed 2 bases, J shed 1 base, and the junction held 10 bases outside the gene matches. The CDR3 runs 17 residues. The CDR3 bases are TGTGCCAGCAGTGAATTCAACAGGGGCAATCGGAACACTGAAGCTTTCTTT. It codes for CASSEFNRGNRNTEAFF.

The chain combines TRBV6-2 or TRBV6-3 with TRBJ2-3; 10 bases are a match to TRBD2. The germline V gene has CDR1 MNHEY and CDR2 SVGEGT. V dropped 5 bases and J dropped 4; count of bases not matched to a gene: 9. CDR3 length: 16 amino acids. CDR3 region: CASSGPRSGRADTQYF. The CDR3 DNA sequence: TGTGCCAGCAGTGGTCCCCGGAGCGGGAGGGCAGATACGCAGTATTTT.

Here the CDR3 DNA reads TGTGCCAGCAGTTTATCGAGTCTTCAGCCCCAGCATTTT. This encodes CASSLSSLQPQHF. The chain recombines TRBV27 with TRBJ1-5; D is unresolved. V lost 0 bases, J lost 6 bases, and 6 bases lay in between. CDR3 length equals 13 residues. Germline values: CDR1 MNHEY, CDR2 SMNVEV (reference sequence).

V is TRBV13 and J is TRBJ2-1, with 10 bases identical to TRBD2. Trimming cost V 4 bases and J 0 bases; bases outside gene matches: 0. The germline V gene has CDR1 PRHDT and CDR2 FYEKMQ (reference sequence). This CDR3 has 15 residues. In DNA, the CDR3 is TGTGCCAGCAGCTCTAGCGGGAGCTCCTACAATGAGCAGTTCTTC. Amino acids: CASSSSGSSYNEQFF.

This chain connects TRBV3-1 (or the pseudogene TRBV3-2) to TRBJ1-1, with D possibly TRBD1 on 5 matching bases. V was pared by 2 bases and J by 3 bases, with 10 bases between. This CDR3 spans 14 amino acids. Germline CDR1 reads LGHDT; CDR2 reads YNNKEL (reference sequence). CDR3 bases: TGTGCCAGCAGCCAAACTGGGGGGTACACTGAAGCTTTCTTT. Protein: CASSQTGGYTEAFF.

By its share, this clone is medium-sized. The chain carries TRBV15 and TRBJ2-3, with D possibly TRBD2 on 6 matching bases. Trimming took 0 bases from V and 1 from J, leaving 14 bases between them. This CDR3 region has 17 residues. Per germline, CDR1 LNHNV and CDR2 YYDKDF (reference sequence). CDR3 sequence (DNA): TGTGCCACCAGCAGAGATTCCGGGGGTCTTGGCACAGATACGCAGTATTTT. Translated, it gives CATSRDSGGLGTDTQYF.

The J gene is TRBJ1-2, the V gene TRBV9; unclear D gene. V was clipped by 5 bases and J by 0 bases, with 14 bases between them. In germline, CDR1 is SGDLS, CDR2 YYNGEE. This CDR3 region has 15 residues. CDR3 bases: TGTGCCAGCAGTCGGTCCCCTAGTACTAACTATGGCTACACCTTC. Its translation: CASSRSPSTNYGYTF.

The gene calls are TRBV28 and TRBJ2-7, with TRBD2 as a possible D gene (6 bases). The CDR3 extends over 17 amino acids. Germline V gives CDR1 MDHEN, CDR2 SYDVKM. The V end lost 7 bases, the J end lost 2 bases, and 24 bases lay between the germline ends. CDR3 in DNA: TGTGCCAGCATCTTAAGGGGCCGGGGGTTCAGGCCCTACGAGCAGTACTTC. As protein: CASILRGRGFRPYEQYF. Full variable domain (rest looked up from reference TRBV28 and TRBJ2-7): DVKVTQSSRYLVKRTGEKVFLECVQDMDHENMFWYRQDPGLGLRLIYFSYDVKMKEKGDIPEGYSVSREKKERFSLILESASTNQTSMYLCASILRGRGFRPYEQYFGPGTRLTVT.

The genes are TRBV7-2 and TRBJ1-2, with D tentatively TRBD1 (5 bases). Germline loops: CDR1 SGHTA, CDR2 FQGNSA. V lost 11 bases to trimming and J lost 0 bases, with 16 bases between them. CDR3 length: 14 amino acids. The CDR3 loop is CAGDAGASNYGYTF. CDR3 coding DNA: TGTGCCGGGGATGCTGGGGCTTCTAACTATGGCTACACCTTC. Full variable domain (rest looked up from reference TRBV7-2 and TRBJ1-2): GAGVSQSPSNKVTEKGKDVELRCDPISGHTALYWYRQSLGQGLEFLIYFQGNSAPDKSGLPSDRFSAERTGGSVSTLTIQRTQQEDSAVYLCAGDAGASNYGYTFGSGTRLTVV.

This clone was counted only a few times. This chain links TRBV30 with TRBJ1-6, with a tentative D call TRBD1 (6 bases). The CDR3 is made up of 15 amino acids. V lost 0 bases and J lost 7, with 13 bases in between. Germline V gene data show CDR1 as GTSNPN and CDR2 as SVGIG (reference sequence). In nucleotides, the CDR3 is TGTGCCTGGAGTGTGAGGGGGGGAGGGAATTCACCCCTCCACTTT. This codes for CAWSVRGGGNSPLHF.

The rearrangement links TRBV27 to TRBJ1-5; D is unclear. The germline CDR1 and CDR2 sequences are MNHEY and SMNVEV (reference sequence). The CDR3 runs to 14 residues. Trimming took 5 bases from V and 6 from J, leaving 14 bases between them. CDR3 sequence: CASSIRDSGQPQHF. CDR3 in DNA: TGTGCCAGCAGTATACGAGATTCGGGTCAGCCCCAGCATTTT.

This clone turned up a few times. The J gene is TRBJ1-6, the V gene TRBV27, with 7 bases fitting TRBD1. Germline CDR1 is MNHEY and CDR2 is SMNVEV (reference sequence). Trimming at V came to 4 bases and at J to 5 bases, leaving 8 bases not matched to a gene. The length of the CDR3 is 16 residues. The DNA for the CDR3 is TGTGCCAGCAGTTCCCTCGTAGGGGGCGATAATTCACCCCTCCACTTT. It codes for CASSSLVGGDNSPLHF.

The rearrangement links TRBV6-6 to TRBJ2-1, with TRBD2 identical over 9 bases. Germline-derived CDR1 and CDR2 are MNHNY and SVGAGI (reference sequence). The CDR3 spans 17 residues. V was pared by 5 bases and J by 1 base, with 9 bases of the junction left unmatched. The CDR3 is CASSLNSGSSSYNEQFF. In nucleotides, the CDR3 is TGTGCCAGCAGTCTAAATAGCGGGAGTAGTTCCTACAATGAGCAGTTCTTC.

J is TRBJ2-7 and V is TRBV3-1 (or the pseudogene TRBV3-2); D perhaps matches TRBD2 (5 bases). The CDR3 is made up of 12 amino acids. The V end was cut by 4 bases, the J end by 7 bases, with 11 bases between. Looked up from germline, CDR1 is LGHDT and CDR2 is YNNKEL (reference sequence). This CDR3 reads CASSRGLLEQYF. CDR3 DNA sequence: TGTGCCAGCAGCCGAGGACTCCTAGAGCAGTACTTC.

The chain is built from TRBV30 and TRBJ1-5; D remains ambiguous. Germline CDR1 and CDR2: GTSNPN and SVGIG (reference sequence). The CDR3 sequence is 17 residues long. V was shortened by 0 bases and J by 4 bases, with 19 bases between the two germline ends. CDR3 bases: TGTGCCTGGAGTGTAGAGGGTAAGGCCCAGCGAAATCAGCCCCAGCATTTT. Translation: CAWSVEGKAQRNQPQHF.

The chain employs TRBV5-1 and TRBJ1-6, with D possibly TRBD1 on 6 matching bases. The CDR3 totals 14 residues. The germline V gene has CDR1 SGHRS and CDR2 YFSETQ. V lost 4 bases and J lost 7, with 12 bases in between. The CDR3 is CASSEQGENSPLHF. Written as DNA, the CDR3 is TGCGCCAGCAGCGAACAGGGTGAGAATTCACCCCTCCACTTT.